This is a list of T cell receptor beta chains from one sample in a study of beta chain features in type 1 diabetes. The data were produced by immunoSEQ multiplex PCR, yet TCRdb's version contains in-frame clones alone and is incomplete. The sample has hundreds of thousands of clones; around 28% are singletons. The sample was naive CD4+ T cells from blood. Source of these receptors: a man between 18 and 29 years old in good health. CDR3s include the opening cysteine and the closing phenylalanine or tryptophan. Each record gives: J gene, V gene, clone size, D gene, CDR3 protein, CDR3 DNA. A D gene is named only where the DNA matches it firmly. A row's size may be missing; if present it is once, few, many or a size class.

>TRBJ2-7|TRBV14|-|-
CASSLTYEQYF
TGTGCCAGCAGCCTAACCTACGAGCAGTACTTC
>TRBJ2-3|TRBV5-1|-|-
CASSLDRQADTQYF
TGCGCCAGCAGCTTAGACAGGCAAGCAGATACGCAGTATTTT
>TRBJ2-5|TRBV2|few|-
CASRTSVETQYF
TGTGCCAGCAGGACCTCCGTTGAGACCCAGTACTTC
>TRBJ2-5|TRBV7-9|-|-
CASSRLGDSQETQYF
TGTGCCAGCAGCCGCCTTGGAGACAGCCAAGAGACCCAGTACTTC
>TRBJ2-1|TRBV18|-|-
CASSPLQGAEQFF
TGTGCCAGCTCACCACTTCAAGGGGCAGAGCAGTTCTTC
>TRBJ2-7|TRBV29-1|-|TRBD2
CSVGTSGRSWEQYF
TGCAGCGTGGGAACTAGCGGGAGGTCGTGGGAGCAGTACTTC
>TRBJ2-1|TRBV9|few|-
CASSASPYNEQFF
TGTGCCAGCAGTGCTAGCCCCTACAATGAGCAGTTCTTC
>TRBJ2-7|TRBV4-3|-|TRBD1
CASSPGTGGGHEQYF
TGCGCCAGCAGCCCAGGGACAGGAGGAGGCCACGAGCAGTACTTC
>TRBJ2-5|TRBV10-3|-|TRBD1
CAISEGGAETQYF
TGTGCCATCAGCGAAGGGGGCGCGGAGACCCAGTACTTC
>TRBJ2-3|TRBV15|few|-
CATSRVRDTQYF
TGTGCCACCAGCAGAGTACGGGATACGCAGTATTTT
>TRBJ2-1|TRBV5-4|-|-
CASSFDSNEQFF
TGTGCCAGCAGCTTCGACAGTAATGAGCAGTTCTTC
>TRBJ1-4|TRBV4-1|-|TRBD1
CASRIRGWGEKLFF
TGCGCCAGCAGGATCAGGGGGTGGGGTGAAAAACTGTTTTTT
>TRBJ2-6|TRBV13|-|-
CASSLRRLSGANVLTF
TGTGCCAGCAGCCTTCGACGCCTCTCTGGGGCCAACGTCCTGACTTTC
>TRBJ2-7|TRBV13|-|-
CASSLFREFSDEQYF
TGTGCCAGCAGCTTATTTCGGGAGTTCTCGGACGAGCAGTACTTC
>TRBJ2-3|TRBV7-2|few|TRBD2
CASSSLAGGADTQYF
TGTGCCAGCAGCTCACTAGCGGGAGGGGCAGATACGCAGTATTTT
>TRBJ1-5|TRBV6-1|-|-
CASSEGAARPQHF
TGTGCCAGCAGTGAAGGCGCCGCTCGGCCCCAGCATTTT
>TRBJ2-7|TRBV4-3|-|-
CASSQDRVPSYEQYF
TGCGCCAGCAGCCAAGATCGGGTTCCGTCCTACGAGCAGTACTTC
>TRBJ2-7|TRBV20-1|-|-
CSAGTWGEQYF
TGCAGTGCTGGGACCTGGGGCGAGCAGTACTTC
>TRBJ1-4|TRBV7-2|-|-
CASSFAGPNEKLFF
TGTGCCAGCAGCTTCGCAGGGCCTAATGAAAAACTGTTTTTT
>TRBJ1-3|TRBV30|-|-
CAWSDGLSGNTIYF
TGTGCCTGGAGTGACGGACTCTCTGGAAACACCATATATTTT
>TRBJ2-7|TRBV15|-|-
CATSRDTGLRIVYEQYF
TGTGCCACCAGCAGAGATACTGGGTTGCGGATCGTCTACGAGCAGTACTTC
>TRBJ1-1|TRBV30|few|-
CAWSLLRNTEAFF
TGTGCCTGGAGTTTACTTCGAAACACTGAAGCTTTCTTT